This TCR beta chain derives from a study of human T cells and chemical hapten exposure. Specified time point: patch test 2, 6 weeks after DPC sensitization. Treatment of the sample: therapeutic diphenylcyclopropenone sensitization with weekly scalp DPC. V trimming: 6 bases; J trimming: 3 bases; junction bases outside the gene matches: 2. This CDR3 comprises 13 residues. The germline V gene encodes CDR1 DFQATT and CDR2 SNEGSKA (reference sequence). This clonotype was counted many times. In TCRdb, the RACE reads were re-called with MiXCR into one record per CDR3 protein. The profile covers roughly 380,000 distinct CDR3 sequences, with 6% to 7% appearing a single time and around 5.8% taken by the ten largest.

This material consisted of whole blood, taken in connection with sensitization to the hapten diphenylcyclopropenone (DPC). The clonotype was recovered from a woman under 30 with alopecia areata. Some clones in this sample may be carry-over from other donors' samples. This chain connects TRBV20-1 to TRBJ1-4; 9 bases fit TRBD1. CDR3 loop: CSAGQGSNEKLFF. The CDR3 DNA sequence: TGCAGTGCCGGACAGGGGTCTAATGAAAAACTGTTTTTT.